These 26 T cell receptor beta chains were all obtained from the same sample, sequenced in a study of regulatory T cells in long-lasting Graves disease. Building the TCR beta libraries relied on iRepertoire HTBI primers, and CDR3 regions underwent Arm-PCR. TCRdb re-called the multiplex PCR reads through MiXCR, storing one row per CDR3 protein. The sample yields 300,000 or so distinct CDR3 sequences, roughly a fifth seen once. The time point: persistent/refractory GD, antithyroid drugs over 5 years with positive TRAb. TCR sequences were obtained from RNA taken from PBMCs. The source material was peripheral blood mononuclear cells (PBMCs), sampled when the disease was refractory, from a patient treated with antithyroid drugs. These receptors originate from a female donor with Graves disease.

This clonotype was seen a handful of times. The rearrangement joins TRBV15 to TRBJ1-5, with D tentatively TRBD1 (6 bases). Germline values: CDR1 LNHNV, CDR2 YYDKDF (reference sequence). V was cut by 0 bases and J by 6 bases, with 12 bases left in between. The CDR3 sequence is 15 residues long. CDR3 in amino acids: CATSREDRSGQPQHF. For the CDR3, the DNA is TGTGCCACCAGCAGAGAAGACAGGTCGGGTCAGCCCCAGCATTTT.

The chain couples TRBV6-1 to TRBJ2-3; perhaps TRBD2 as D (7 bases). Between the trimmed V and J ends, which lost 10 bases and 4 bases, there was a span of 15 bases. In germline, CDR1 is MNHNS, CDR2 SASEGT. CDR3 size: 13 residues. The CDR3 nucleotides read TGTGCCATTAGAAAGGGGGGGGCAGATACGCAGTATTTT. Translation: CAIRKGGADTQYF.

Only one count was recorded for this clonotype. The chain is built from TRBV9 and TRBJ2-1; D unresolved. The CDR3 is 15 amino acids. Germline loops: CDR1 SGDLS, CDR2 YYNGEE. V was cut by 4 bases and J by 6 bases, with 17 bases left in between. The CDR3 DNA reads TGTGCCAGCAGCCCCGTGGAGCCGATCCCCAATGAGCAGTTCTTC. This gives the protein CASSPVEPIPNEQFF.

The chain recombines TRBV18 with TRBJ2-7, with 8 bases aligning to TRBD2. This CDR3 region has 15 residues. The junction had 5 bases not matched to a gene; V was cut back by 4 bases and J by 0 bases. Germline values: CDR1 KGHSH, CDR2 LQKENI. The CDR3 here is CASSQRSGSSYEQYF. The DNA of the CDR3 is TGTGCCAGCTCACAGCGAAGCGGGAGCTCCTACGAGCAGTACTTC. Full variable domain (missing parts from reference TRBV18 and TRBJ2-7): NAGVMQNPRHLVRRRGQEARLRCSPMKGHSHVYWYRQLPEEGLKFMVYLQKENIIDESGMPKERFSAEFPKEGPSILRIQQVVRGDSAAYFCASSQRSGSSYEQYFGPGTRLTVT.

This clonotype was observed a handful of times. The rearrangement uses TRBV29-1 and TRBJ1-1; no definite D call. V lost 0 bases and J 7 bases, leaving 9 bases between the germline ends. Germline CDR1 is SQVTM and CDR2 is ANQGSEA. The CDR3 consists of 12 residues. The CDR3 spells CSVEEAPNEAFF. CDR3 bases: TGCAGCGTTGAAGAGGCCCCTAATGAAGCTTTCTTT. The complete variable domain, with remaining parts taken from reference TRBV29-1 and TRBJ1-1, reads SAVISQKPSRDICQRGTSLTIQCQVDSQVTMMFWYRQQPGQSLTLIATANQGSEATYESGFVIDKFPISRPNLTFSTLTVSNMSPEDSSIYLCSVEEAPNEAFFGQGTRLTVV.

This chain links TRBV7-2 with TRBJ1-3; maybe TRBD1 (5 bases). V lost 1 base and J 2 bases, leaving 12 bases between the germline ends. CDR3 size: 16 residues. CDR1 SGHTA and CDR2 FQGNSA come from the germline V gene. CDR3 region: CASSLGRGRAGNTIYF. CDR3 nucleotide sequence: TGTGCCAGCAGCTTAGGGCGAGGCAGGGCTGGAAACACCATATATTTT.

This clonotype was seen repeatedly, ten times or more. CDR3 residues: CASKSLANTGELFF. CDR3 sequence (DNA): TGTGCCTCGAAGTCTCTAGCGAACACCGGGGAGCTGTTTTTT. V gene TRBV30 combines with J gene TRBJ2-2; D is ambiguous. Germline CDR1 GTSNPN, CDR2 SVGIG (reference sequence). V was cut by 7 bases and J by 0 bases, with 12 bases left in between. The CDR3 loop spans 14 amino acids.

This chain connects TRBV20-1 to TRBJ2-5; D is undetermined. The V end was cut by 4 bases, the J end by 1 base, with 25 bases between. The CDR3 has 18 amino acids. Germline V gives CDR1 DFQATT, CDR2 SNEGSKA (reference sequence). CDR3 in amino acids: CSANPLVYSSGIQETQYF. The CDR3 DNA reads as TGCAGTGCTAATCCACTGGTTTATTCCTCCGGAATCCAAGAGACCCAGTACTTC.

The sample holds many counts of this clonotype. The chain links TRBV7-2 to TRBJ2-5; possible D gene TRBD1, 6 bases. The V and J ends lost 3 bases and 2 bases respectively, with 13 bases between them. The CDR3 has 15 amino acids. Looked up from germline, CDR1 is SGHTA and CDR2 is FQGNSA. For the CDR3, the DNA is TGTGCCAGCAGCTTGGTTCTGGGACAACAAGAGACCCAGTACTTC. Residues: CASSLVLGQQETQYF.

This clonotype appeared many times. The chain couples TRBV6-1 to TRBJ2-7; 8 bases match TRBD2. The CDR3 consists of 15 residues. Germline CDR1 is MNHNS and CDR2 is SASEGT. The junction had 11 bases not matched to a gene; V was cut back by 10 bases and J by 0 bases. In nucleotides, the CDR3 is TGTGCCACCCAAACGTTAGCGGGGAACTCCTACGAGCAGTACTTC. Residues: CATQTLAGNSYEQYF.

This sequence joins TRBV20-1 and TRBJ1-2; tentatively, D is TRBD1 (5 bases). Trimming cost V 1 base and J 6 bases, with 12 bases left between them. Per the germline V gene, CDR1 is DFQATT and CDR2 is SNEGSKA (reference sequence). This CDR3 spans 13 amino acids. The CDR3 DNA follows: TGCAGTGCTAGAGGAGGTCTCAGGGATGGCTACACCTTC. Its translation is CSARGGLRDGYTF.

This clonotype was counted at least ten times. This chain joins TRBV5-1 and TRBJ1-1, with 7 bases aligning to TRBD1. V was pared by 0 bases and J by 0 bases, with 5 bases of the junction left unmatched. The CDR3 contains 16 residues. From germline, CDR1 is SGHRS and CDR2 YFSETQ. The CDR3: CASSLGAGQLNTEAFF. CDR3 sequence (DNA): TGCGCCAGCAGCTTGGGAGCGGGACAGCTGAACACTGAAGCTTTCTTT.

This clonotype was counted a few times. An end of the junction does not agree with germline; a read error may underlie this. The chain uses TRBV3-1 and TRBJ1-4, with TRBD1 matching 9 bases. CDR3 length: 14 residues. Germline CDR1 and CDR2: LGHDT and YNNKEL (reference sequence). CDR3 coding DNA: TGTGCCAGCAGCTATGGGACAGGGAGCGAAAAACTGGTTTTT. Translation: CASSYGTGSEKLVF.

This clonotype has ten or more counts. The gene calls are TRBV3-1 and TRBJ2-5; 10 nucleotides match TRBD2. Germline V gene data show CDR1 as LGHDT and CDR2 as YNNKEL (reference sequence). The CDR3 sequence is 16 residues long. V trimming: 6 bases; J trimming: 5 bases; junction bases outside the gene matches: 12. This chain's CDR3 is CASSPPAGGPSETQYF. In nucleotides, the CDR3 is TGTGCCAGCAGTCCCCCAGCGGGAGGGCCTAGCGAGACCCAGTACTTC.

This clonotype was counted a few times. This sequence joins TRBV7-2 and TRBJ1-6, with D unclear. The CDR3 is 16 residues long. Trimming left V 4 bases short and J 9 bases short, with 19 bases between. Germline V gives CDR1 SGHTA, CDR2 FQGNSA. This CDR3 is CASSSFLPGRVSPLHF. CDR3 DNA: TGTGCCAGCAGCTCTTTTCTACCGGGGAGAGTTTCACCCCTCCACTTT.

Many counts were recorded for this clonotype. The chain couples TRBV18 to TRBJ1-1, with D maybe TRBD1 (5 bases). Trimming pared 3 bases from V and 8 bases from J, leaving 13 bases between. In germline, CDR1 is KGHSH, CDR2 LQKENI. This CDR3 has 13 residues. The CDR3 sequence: CASSPASTVEAFF. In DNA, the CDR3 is TGTGCCAGCTCACCCGCATCGACAGTCGAAGCTTTCTTT.

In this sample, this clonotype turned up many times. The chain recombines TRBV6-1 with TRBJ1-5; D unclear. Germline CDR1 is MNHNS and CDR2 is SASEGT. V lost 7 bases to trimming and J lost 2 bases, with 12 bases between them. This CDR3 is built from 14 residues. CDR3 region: CASTTDNGNQPQHF. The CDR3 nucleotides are TGTGCCAGCACCACCGACAATGGCAATCAGCCCCAGCATTTT.

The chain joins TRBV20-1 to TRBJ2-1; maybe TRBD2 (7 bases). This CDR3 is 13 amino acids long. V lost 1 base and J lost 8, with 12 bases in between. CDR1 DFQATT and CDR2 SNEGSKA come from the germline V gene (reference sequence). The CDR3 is CSARGTRGDEQFF. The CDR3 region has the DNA TGCAGTGCTAGAGGGACTAGGGGGGATGAGCAGTTCTTC.

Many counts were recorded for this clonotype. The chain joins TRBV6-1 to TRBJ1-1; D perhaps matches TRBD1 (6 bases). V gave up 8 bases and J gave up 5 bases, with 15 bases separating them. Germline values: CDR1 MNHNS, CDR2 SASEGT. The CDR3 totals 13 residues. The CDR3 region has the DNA TGTGCCAGCCAGGCACAGGGAGGGACTGAAGCTTTCTTT. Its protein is CASQAQGGTEAFF.

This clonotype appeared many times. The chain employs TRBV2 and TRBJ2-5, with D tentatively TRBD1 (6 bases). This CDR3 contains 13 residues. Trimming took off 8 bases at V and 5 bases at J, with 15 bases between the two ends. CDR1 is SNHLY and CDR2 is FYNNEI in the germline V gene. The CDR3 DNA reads TGTGCCAGCCACAAGGGGGATTTTGAGACCCAGTACTTC. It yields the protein CASHKGDFETQYF.

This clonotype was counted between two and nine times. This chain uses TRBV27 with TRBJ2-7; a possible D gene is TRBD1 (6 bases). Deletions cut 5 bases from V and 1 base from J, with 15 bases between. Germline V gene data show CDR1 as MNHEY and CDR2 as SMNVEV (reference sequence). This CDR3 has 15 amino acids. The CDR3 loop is CASSRSPTGSYEQYF. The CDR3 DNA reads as TGTGCCAGCAGTCGGTCCCCGACAGGATCCTACGAGCAGTACTTC.

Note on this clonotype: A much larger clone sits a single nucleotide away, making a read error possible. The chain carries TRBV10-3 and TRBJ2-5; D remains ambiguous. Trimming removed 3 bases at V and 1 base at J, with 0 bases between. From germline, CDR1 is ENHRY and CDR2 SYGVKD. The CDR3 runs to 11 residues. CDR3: CAISDQETQYF. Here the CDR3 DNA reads TGTGCCATCAGTGACCAAGAGACCCAGTACTTC.

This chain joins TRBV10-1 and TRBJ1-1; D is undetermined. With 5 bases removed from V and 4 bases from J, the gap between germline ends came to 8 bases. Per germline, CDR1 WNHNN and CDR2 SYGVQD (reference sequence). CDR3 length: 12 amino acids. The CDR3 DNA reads TGCGCCAGCAGTCACGACACCACTGAAGCTTTCTTT. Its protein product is CASSHDTTEAFF.

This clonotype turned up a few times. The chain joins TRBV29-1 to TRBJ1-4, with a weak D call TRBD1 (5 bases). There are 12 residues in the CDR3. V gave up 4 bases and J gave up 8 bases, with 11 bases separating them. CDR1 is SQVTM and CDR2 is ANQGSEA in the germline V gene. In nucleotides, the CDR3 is TGCAGCGTTGTGGGTCGGGACGAAAAACTGTTTTTT. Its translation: CSVVGRDEKLFF.

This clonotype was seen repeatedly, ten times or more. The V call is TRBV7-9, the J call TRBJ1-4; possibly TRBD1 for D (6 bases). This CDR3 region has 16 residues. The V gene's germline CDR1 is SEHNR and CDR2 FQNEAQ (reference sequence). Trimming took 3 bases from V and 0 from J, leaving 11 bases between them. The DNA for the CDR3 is TGTGCCAGCAGCTTCACCGGGACAACAACTAATGAAAAACTGTTTTTT. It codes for CASSFTGTTTNEKLFF. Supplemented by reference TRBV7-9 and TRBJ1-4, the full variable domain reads DTGVSQNPRHKITKRGQNVTFRCDPISEHNRLYWYRQTLGQGPEFLTYFQNEAQLEKSRLLSDRFSAERPKGSFSTLEIQRTEQGDSAMYLCASSFTGTTTNEKLFFGSGTQLSVL.

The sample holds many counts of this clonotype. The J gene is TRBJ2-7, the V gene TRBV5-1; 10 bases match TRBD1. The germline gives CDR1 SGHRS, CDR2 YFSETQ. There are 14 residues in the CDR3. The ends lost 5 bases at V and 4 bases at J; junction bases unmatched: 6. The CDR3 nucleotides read TGCGCCAGCAGGGACGGACAGGGGGGTTACGAGCAGTACTTC. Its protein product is CASRDGQGGYEQYF.